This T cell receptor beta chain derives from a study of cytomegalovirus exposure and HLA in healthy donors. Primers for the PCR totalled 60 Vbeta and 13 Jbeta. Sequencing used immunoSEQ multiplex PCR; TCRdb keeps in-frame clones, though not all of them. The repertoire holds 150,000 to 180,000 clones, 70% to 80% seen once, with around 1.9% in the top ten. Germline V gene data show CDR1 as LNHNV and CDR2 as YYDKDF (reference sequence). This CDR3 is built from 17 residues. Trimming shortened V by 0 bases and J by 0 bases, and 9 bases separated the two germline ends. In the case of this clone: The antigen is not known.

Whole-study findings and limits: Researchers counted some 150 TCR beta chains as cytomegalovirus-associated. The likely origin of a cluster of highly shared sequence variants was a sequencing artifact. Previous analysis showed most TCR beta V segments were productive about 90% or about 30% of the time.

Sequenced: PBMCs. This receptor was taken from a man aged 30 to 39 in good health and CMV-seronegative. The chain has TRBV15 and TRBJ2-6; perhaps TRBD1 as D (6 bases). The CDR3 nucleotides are TGTGCCACCAGCAGAGATAGAGGGGGCTCTGGGGCCAACGTCCTGACTTTC. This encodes CATSRDRGGSGANVLTF.